Shown below are 24 T cell receptor beta chains from a single sample sequenced in a study of CD8 T cells in Susac syndrome. RNA in amounts of about 0.45 to 1 ug was reverse transcribed with random hexamers. A single record per CDR3 protein comes from TCRdb applying MiXCR to the immunoSEQ multiplex PCR reads. Counted here are 250,000 or so distinct CDR3 sequences, around 93% occurring once; the ten biggest clones make up around 0.067%. Sequencing was performed on CD4+ T cells from PBMCs. These TCRs come from a human donor with multiple sclerosis.

The CDR3 protein is CASSQDRGLQPQHF. The DNA for the CDR3 is TGCGCCAGCAGCCAAGACAGGGGGTTGCAGCCCCAGCATTTT. The chain combines TRBV4-1 with TRBJ1-5; TRBD1 aligns across 7 bases. The CDR3 length is 14 residues. Germline V gives CDR1 MGHRA, CDR2 YSYEKL. V was pared by 0 bases and J by 7 bases, with 3 bases of the junction left unmatched.

The J gene is TRBJ1-1, the V gene TRBV3-1; 9 bases map to TRBD1. This CDR3 has 13 residues. Germline-derived CDR1 and CDR2 are LGHDT and YNNKEL (reference sequence). V was clipped by 4 bases and J by 6 bases; unmatched bases: 3. The CDR3 loop is CASSPRTGAEAFF. The CDR3 DNA reads TGTGCCAGCAGCCCGCGGACAGGGGCTGAAGCTTTCTTT.

The chain joins TRBV29-1 to TRBJ1-3; 8 bases align to TRBD1. The J segment lost 8 bases and the V segment lost 1 base, leaving 7 bases of the junction unmatched. There are 14 residues in the CDR3. CDR1 is SQVTM and CDR2 is ANQGSEA in the germline V gene. The CDR3 is CSVEAGGDGDTIYF. The CDR3 DNA reads TGCAGCGTTGAAGCAGGGGGCGACGGGGACACCATATATTTT.

In DNA, the CDR3 is TGTGCCAGCAGCTCAGGGACAGGGGTCAATCAGCCCCAGCATTTT. It is translated as CASSSGTGVNQPQHF. The chain employs TRBV7-9 and TRBJ1-5, with 10 bases lining up with TRBD1. After removal of 4 bases from V and 3 bases from J, the junction contained 3 bases not matched to a gene. The CDR3 extends over 15 amino acids. The V gene's germline CDR1 is SEHNR and CDR2 FQNEAQ (reference sequence).

The genes are TRBV5-1 and TRBJ2-2; D possibly corresponds to TRBD2 (5 bases). In germline, CDR1 is SGHRS, CDR2 YFSETQ. CDR3 length equals 15 residues. V was pared by 0 bases and J by 2 bases, with 8 bases between. CDR3 in amino acids: CASSLAAGNTGELFF. The CDR3, as DNA: TGCGCCAGCAGCTTGGCTGCGGGTAACACCGGGGAGCTGTTTTTT.

The V and J genes are TRBV5-8 and TRBJ2-4, with 9 bases fitting TRBD2. With 1 base clipped from V and 15 bases from J, the junction kept 8 bases outside the gene matches. CDR1 is SGHTS and CDR2 is YDEGEE in the germline V gene. The length of the CDR3 is 13 residues. The CDR3 region has the DNA TGTGCCAGCAGCTTGAAGTTAGCGGGGGATCGGTACTTC. This gives the protein CASSLKLAGDRYF.

The rearrangement joins TRBV4-1 to TRBJ2-2; 14 bases align to TRBD2. V shed 1 base and J 0 bases; nucleotides not matched to a gene: 7. This CDR3 contains 20 residues. Germline V CDR1 and CDR2: MGHRA, YSYEKL. DNA of the CDR3: TGCGCCAGCAGCCAAGCCCGACTAGCGGGAGGGCTACCGAACACCGGGGAGCTGTTTTTT. This sequence encodes CASSQARLAGGLPNTGELFF.

The rearrangement joins TRBV12-3 or TRBV12-4 to TRBJ2-5; 9 bases map to TRBD1. CDR3 length: 15 amino acids. The J segment lost 4 bases and the V segment lost 6 bases, leaving 9 bases of the junction unmatched. CDR3 amino acids: CASSEDRGGGETQYF. Written as DNA, the CDR3 is TGTGCCAGCAGCGAGGACAGGGGAGGAGGAGAGACCCAGTACTTC.

The chain combines TRBV29-1 with TRBJ1-1; TRBD1 is a possible D gene (5 bases). With 3 bases removed from V and 4 bases from J, the gap between germline ends came to 15 bases. This CDR3 comprises 14 residues. Germline V gene sequence: CDR1 SQVTM, CDR2 ANQGSEA. CDR3 sequence: CSVDRGGVGTEAFF. In DNA form, the CDR3 reads TGCAGCGTTGATCGCGGGGGGGTGGGCACTGAAGCTTTCTTT.

The rearrangement joins TRBV24-1 to TRBJ2-1; TRBD2 agrees at 7 bases. The CDR3 contains 15 residues. V lost 3 bases, J lost 5 bases, and 6 bases stayed unmatched. Germline V gene sequence: CDR1 KGHDR, CDR2 SFDVKD. The CDR3 is CATSDGRVPNNEQFF. CDR3 bases: TGTGCCACCAGTGATGGGAGGGTACCCAACAATGAGCAGTTCTTC.

The rearrangement links TRBV3-1 to TRBJ2-7; D is perhaps TRBD2 (5 bases). The ends were cut back, 0 bases at V and 4 bases at J, with 22 bases in the middle. The germline gives CDR1 LGHDT, CDR2 YNNKEL (reference sequence). This CDR3 spans 18 amino acids. CDR3 region: CASSQDLVTTLLGYEQYF. The DNA for the CDR3 is TGTGCCAGCAGCCAAGATTTGGTGACTACCCTCCTGGGATACGAGCAGTACTTC.

The chain joins TRBV18 to TRBJ1-4, with D possibly matching TRBD1 (5 bases). Germline V gene data show CDR1 as KGHSH and CDR2 as LQKENI. The CDR3 consists of 17 residues. V lost 3 bases to trimming and J lost 1 base, with 15 bases between them. CDR3 DNA sequence: TGTGCCAGCTCACCCGAAAGGAGGGGAGGAACTAATGAAAAACTGTTTTTT. Translation gives CASSPERRGGTNEKLFF. Filled out from reference TRBV18 and TRBJ1-4, the complete variable domain reads NAGVMQNPRHLVRRRGQEARLRCSPMKGHSHVYWYRQLPEEGLKFMVYLQKENIIDESGMPKERFSAEFPKEGPSILRIQQVVRGDSAAYFCASSPERRGGTNEKLFFGSGTQLSVL.

This chain joins TRBV28 and TRBJ1-2, with no clear D. V was pared by 2 bases and J by 6 bases, with 10 bases between. The CDR3 contains 13 residues. The germline V gene has CDR1 MDHEN and CDR2 SYDVKM. CDR3 nucleotides: TGTGCCAGCAGTTTAATCCGGTTAGATGGCTACACCTTC. This sequence encodes CASSLIRLDGYTF.

The gene calls are TRBV3-1 and TRBJ2-2; D is ambiguous. V lost 10 bases and J lost 6, with 15 bases in between. This CDR3 has 13 amino acids. Germline V gene lookup returns CDR1 LGHDT and CDR2 YNNKEL (reference sequence). CDR3 sequence: CATLGIAPGELFF. CDR3 coding DNA: TGTGCCACACTCGGCATAGCCCCCGGGGAGCTGTTTTTT.

The chain combines TRBV2 with TRBJ2-5; maybe TRBD1 (6 bases). This CDR3 is 14 amino acids long. Trimming cost V 4 bases and J 2 bases, with 11 bases left between them. CDR1 SNHLY and CDR2 FYNNEI come from the germline V gene. The CDR3 coding sequence is TGTGCCAGCAGTGTGGACAGCGAGCAAGAGACCCAGTACTTC. Translation gives CASSVDSEQETQYF.

This clonotype turned up a few times. The rearrangement joins TRBV11-2 to TRBJ2-3; D may be TRBD2 (5 bases). The length of the CDR3 is 15 residues. Trimming removed 0 bases from V and 1 base from J, with 8 bases in between. Per the germline V gene, CDR1 is SGHAT and CDR2 is FQNNGV. CDR3 nucleotide sequence: TGTGCCAGCAGCTTAGATCAGAGGGGCACAGATACGCAGTATTTT. Translated: CASSLDQRGTDTQYF.

The chain joins TRBV5-1 to TRBJ1-1; D is ambiguous. The V gene lost 4 bases and the J gene lost 6 bases, with 16 bases spanning the gap. CDR1 is SGHRS, CDR2 YFSETQ, per germline. CDR3 length: 14 residues. The CDR3 region has the DNA TGCGCCAGCAGCCCAGGCTATGATGGCTCTGAAGCTTTCTTT. This codes for CASSPGYDGSEAFF.

This rearrangement joins TRBV19 to TRBJ1-5; maybe TRBD1 (5 bases). The CDR3 contains 17 residues. In germline, CDR1 is LNHDA, CDR2 SQIVND (reference sequence). Trimming removed 3 bases at V and 4 bases at J, with 19 bases between. CDR3 nucleotide sequence: TGTGCCAGTAGTATGGGGGGAGTAAGCGGACAAAATCAGCCCCAGCATTTT. Translated: CASSMGGVSGQNQPQHF.

The chain has TRBV5-4 and TRBJ2-7, with D perhaps given as TRBD1 or TRBD2 (7 bases each). The germline V and J ends were trimmed by 2 bases and 0 bases, with 18 bases remaining between them. This CDR3 comprises 17 residues. Germline CDR1 and CDR2: SGHNT and YYREEE (reference sequence). The CDR3 coding sequence is TGTGCCAGCAGCTTTAGGGGGCAGCGGGGCCCCTCCTACGAGCAGTACTTC. It codes for CASSFRGQRGPSYEQYF.

V gene TRBV7-8 combines with J gene TRBJ2-1; no clear D. Trimming took 5 bases from V and 7 from J, leaving 15 bases between them. CDR1 is SGHVS, CDR2 FQNEAQ, per germline. CDR3 length: 14 amino acids. In nucleotides, the CDR3 is TGTGCCAGCAGCGTCCCACTCCAAAGTAATGAGCAGTTCTTC. Translated, it gives CASSVPLQSNEQFF.

The rearrangement links TRBV3-1 to TRBJ2-5, with TRBD2 identical over 7 bases. Germline trimming cut 9 bases from V and 5 bases from J; bases unmatched to any gene: 12. This CDR3 has 14 residues. The V gene's germline CDR1 is LGHDT and CDR2 YNNKEL (reference sequence). In DNA, the CDR3 is TGTGCCAGTGGAAGTCGGGGGGTTTGGGAGACCCAGTACTTC. This codes for CASGSRGVWETQYF.

With regard to this clonotype: The conserved final phenylalanine or tryptophan is absent from the CDR3, which likely points to a read error. The chain couples TRBV27 to TRBJ2-5, with 8 bases lining up with TRBD1. With 2 bases clipped from V and 4 bases from J, the junction kept 0 bases outside the gene matches. This CDR3 is 13 amino acids long. Germline assignment: CDR1 MNHEY and CDR2 SMNVEV (reference sequence). CDR3 coding DNA: TGTGCCAGCAGTTTAACAGGGGGAGAGACCCAGTACTCC. Amino acid sequence: CASSLTGGETQYS.

This clonotype showed up just once. The CDR3 DNA sequence: TGTGCCAGCAGCTTAGTCACAGGGGAGTATGGCTACACCTTC. Translation gives CASSLVTGEYGYTF. The gene calls are TRBV7-2 and TRBJ1-2; TRBD1 agrees at 7 bases. CDR3 length equals 14 residues. Germline assignment: CDR1 SGHTA and CDR2 FQGNSA. V was clipped by 1 base and J by 5 bases; unmatched bases: 4.

The chain combines TRBV12-3 or TRBV12-4 with TRBJ1-5; D ambiguous. This CDR3 has 15 amino acids. V was pared by 3 bases and J by 0 bases, with 9 bases between. CDR3 DNA sequence: TGTGCCAGCAGTTTTGGCAGTTATAGCAATCAGCCCCAGCATTTT. Its protein product is CASSFGSYSNQPQHF.